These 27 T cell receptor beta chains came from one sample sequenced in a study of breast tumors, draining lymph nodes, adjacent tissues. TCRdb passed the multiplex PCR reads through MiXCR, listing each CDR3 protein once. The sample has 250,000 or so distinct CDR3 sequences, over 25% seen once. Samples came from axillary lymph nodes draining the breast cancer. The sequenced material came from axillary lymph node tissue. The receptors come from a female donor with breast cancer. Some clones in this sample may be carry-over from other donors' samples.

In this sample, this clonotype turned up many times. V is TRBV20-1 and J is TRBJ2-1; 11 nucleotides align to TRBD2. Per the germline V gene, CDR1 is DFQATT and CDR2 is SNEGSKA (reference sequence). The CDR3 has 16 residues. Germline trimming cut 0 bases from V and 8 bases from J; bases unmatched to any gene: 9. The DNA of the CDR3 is TGCAGTGCTAGAGAAGAGACTAGCGGGATGTTGGATGAGCAGTTCTTC. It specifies CSAREETSGMLDEQFF.

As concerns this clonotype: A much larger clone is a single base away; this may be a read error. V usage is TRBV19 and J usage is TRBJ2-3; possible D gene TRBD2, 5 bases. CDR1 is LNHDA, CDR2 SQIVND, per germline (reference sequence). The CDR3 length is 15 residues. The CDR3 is CASGIEGASTDTQYF. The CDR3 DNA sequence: TGTGCCAGTGGTATAGAGGGCGCTAGCACAGATACGCAGTATTTT.

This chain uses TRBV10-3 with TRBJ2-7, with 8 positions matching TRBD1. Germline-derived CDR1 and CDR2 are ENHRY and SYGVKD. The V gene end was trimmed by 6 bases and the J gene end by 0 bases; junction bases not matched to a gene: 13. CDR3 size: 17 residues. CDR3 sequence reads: CAISEDREDGNSYEQYF. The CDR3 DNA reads TGTGCCATCAGCGAGGACAGGGAGGACGGGAACTCCTACGAGCAGTACTTC.

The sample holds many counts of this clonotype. The CDR3 DNA reads as TGTGCCACCAGTGGAGACAGGGCCAGCAATCAGCCCCAGCATTTT. Amino acid sequence: CATSGDRASNQPQHF. The chain employs TRBV24-1 and TRBJ1-5, with 7 nucleotides matching TRBD1. Germline V CDR1 and CDR2: KGHDR, SFDVKD. This CDR3 is 15 amino acids long. V lost 5 bases, J lost 1 base, and 4 bases stayed unmatched.

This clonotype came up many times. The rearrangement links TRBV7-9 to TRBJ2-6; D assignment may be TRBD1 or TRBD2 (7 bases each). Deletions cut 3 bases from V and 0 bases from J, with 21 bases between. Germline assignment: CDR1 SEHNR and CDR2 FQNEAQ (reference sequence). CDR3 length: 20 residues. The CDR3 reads CASSFPGGGDLNSGANVLTF. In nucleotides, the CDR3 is TGTGCCAGCAGCTTCCCAGGGGGGGGCGACCTCAACTCTGGGGCCAACGTCCTGACTTTC.

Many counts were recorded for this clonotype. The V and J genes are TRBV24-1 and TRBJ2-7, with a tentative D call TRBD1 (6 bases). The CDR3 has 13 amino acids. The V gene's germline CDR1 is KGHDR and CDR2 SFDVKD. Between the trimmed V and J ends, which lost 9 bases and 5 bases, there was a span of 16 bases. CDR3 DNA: TGTGCCACCTCCATTACAGGGTTGAACGAGCAGTACTTC. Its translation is CATSITGLNEQYF.

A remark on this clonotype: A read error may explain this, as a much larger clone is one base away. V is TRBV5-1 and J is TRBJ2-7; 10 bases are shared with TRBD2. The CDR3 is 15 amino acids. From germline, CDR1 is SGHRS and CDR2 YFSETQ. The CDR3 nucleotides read TGCGCCCGCAGCTTGGCCCTAGCGGGAGTCCCCGAGCAGTACTTC. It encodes CARSLALAGVPEQYF.

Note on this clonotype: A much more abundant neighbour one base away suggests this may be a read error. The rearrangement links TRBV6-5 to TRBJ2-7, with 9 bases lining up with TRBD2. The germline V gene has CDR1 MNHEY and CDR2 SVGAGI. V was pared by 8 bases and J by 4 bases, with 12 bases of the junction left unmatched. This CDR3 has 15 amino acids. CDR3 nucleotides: TGTGCCAGCGCCCATAATCTAGCGGGAAGATACGAGCAGTACTTC. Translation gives CASAHNLAGRYEQYF.

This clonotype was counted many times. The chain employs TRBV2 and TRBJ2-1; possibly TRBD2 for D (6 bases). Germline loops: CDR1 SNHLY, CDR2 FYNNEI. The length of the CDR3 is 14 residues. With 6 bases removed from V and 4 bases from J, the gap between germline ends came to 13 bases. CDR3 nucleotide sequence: TGTGCCAGCAGCTTAGCCGGACTATACAATGAGCAGTTCTTC. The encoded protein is CASSLAGLYNEQFF.

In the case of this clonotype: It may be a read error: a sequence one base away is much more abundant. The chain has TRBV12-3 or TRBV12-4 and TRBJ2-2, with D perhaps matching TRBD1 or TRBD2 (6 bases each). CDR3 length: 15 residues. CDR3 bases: TGTGCCAGCAGTTTTCAACAGGGAATCACCGGGGGGCTGTTTTTT. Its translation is CASSFQQGITGGLFF.

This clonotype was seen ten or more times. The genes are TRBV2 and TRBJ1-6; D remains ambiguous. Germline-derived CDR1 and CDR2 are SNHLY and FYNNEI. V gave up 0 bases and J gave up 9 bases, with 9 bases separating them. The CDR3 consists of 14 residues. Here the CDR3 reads CASSEAMRASPLHF. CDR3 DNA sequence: TGTGCCAGCAGTGAAGCGATGAGGGCTTCACCCCTCCACTTT.

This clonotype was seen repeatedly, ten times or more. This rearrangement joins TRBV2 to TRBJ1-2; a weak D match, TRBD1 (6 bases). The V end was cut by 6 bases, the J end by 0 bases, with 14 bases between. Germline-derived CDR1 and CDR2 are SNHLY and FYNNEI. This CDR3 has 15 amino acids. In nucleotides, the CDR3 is TGTGCCAGCAGGGCCACAGGGTTATCTAACTATGGCTACACCTTC. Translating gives CASRATGLSNYGYTF.

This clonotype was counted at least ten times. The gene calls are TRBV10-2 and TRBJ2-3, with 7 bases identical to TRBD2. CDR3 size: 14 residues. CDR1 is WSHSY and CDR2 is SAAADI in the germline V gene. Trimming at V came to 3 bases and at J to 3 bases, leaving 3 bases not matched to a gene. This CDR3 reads CASSDGGSTDTQYF. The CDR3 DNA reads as TGCGCCAGCAGTGATGGCGGGAGTACAGATACGCAGTATTTT.

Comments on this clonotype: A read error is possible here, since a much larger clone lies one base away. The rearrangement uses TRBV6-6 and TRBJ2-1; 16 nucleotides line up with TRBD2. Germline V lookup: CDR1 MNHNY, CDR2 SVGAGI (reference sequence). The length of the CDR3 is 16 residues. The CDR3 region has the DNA TGTGCCAGCAGGGGGGGACTAGCGGGAGGGTTGAATGAGCACTTCTTC. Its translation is CASRGGLAGGLNEHFF.

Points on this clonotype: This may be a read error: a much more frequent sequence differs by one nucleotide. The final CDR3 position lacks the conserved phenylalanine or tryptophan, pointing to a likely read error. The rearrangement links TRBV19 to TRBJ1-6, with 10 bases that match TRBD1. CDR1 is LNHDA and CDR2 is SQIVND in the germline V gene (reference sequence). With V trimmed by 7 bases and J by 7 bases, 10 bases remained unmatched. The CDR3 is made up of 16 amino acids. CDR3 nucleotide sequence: TGTGCCAGTAAGGGGACAGGGGTGGTTGCGAATTCACCCCTCCACTCT. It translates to CASKGTGVVANSPLHS.

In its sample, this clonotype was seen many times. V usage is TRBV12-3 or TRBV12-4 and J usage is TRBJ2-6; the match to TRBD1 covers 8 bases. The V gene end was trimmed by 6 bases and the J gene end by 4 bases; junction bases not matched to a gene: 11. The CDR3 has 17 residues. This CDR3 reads CASSLRQGITGANVLTF. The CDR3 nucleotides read TGTGCCAGCAGCCTTCGACAGGGGATAACCGGGGCCAACGTCCTGACTTTC.

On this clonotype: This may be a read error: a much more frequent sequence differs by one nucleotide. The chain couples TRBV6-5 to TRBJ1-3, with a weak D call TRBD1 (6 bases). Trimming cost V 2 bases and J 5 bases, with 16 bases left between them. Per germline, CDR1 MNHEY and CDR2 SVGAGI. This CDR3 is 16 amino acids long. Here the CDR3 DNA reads TGTGCCAGCAGTTACCAGGGGTATAAAGGGCGAAACACCATATATTTT. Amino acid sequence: CASSYQGYKGRNTIYF.

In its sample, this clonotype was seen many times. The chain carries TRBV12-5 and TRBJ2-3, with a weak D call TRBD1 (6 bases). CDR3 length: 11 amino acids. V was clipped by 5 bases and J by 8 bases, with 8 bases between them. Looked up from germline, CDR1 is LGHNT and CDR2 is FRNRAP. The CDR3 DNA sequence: TGTGCTAGTGGTGCAGGGGTTACGCAGTATTTT. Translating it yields CASGAGVTQYF.

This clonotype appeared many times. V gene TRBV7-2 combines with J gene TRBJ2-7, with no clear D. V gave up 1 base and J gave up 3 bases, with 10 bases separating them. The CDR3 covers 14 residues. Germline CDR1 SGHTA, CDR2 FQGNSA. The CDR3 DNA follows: TGTGCCAGCAGCTTAGTTTCGGCCGACTACGAGCAGTACTTC. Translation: CASSLVSADYEQYF.

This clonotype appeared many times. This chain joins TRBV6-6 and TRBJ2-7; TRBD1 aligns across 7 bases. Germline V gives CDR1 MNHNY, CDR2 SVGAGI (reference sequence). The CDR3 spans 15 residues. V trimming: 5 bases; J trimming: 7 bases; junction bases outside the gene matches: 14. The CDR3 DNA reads TGTGCCAGCAGTCCAGGGGACAGAAAGACGGTTGAGCAGTACTTC. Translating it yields CASSPGDRKTVEQYF.

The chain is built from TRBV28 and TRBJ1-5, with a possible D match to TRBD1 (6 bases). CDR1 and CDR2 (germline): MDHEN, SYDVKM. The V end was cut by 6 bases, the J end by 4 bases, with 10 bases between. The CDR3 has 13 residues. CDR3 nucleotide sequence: TGTGCCAGCAGGGACAGTCTTAATCAGCCCCAGCATTTT. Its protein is CASRDSLNQPQHF. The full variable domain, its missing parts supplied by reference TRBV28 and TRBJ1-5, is DVKVTQSSRYLVKRTGEKVFLECVQDMDHENMFWYRQDPGLGLRLIYFSYDVKMKEKGDIPEGYSVSREKKERFSLILESASTNQTSMYLCASRDSLNQPQHFGDGTRLSIL.

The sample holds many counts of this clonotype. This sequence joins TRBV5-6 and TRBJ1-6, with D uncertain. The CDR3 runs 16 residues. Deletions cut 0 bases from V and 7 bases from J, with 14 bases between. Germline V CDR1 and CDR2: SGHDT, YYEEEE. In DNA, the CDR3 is TGTGCCAGCAGCTTGGCTTCGAGCGGCGCAAATTCACCCCTCCACTTT. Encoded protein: CASSLASSGANSPLHF.

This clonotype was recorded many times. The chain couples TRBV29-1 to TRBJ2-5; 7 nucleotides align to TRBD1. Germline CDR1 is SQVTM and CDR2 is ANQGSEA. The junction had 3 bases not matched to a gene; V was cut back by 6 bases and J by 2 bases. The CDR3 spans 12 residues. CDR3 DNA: TGCAGCGTCCGGGACAGACAAGAGACCCAGTACTTC. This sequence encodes CSVRDRQETQYF.

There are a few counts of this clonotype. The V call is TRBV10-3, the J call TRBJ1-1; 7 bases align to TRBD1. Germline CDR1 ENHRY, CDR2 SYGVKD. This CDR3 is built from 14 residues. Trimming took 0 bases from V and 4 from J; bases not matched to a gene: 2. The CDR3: CAISESQGGTEAFF. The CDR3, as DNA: TGTGCCATCAGTGAGTCGCAGGGGGGCACTGAAGCTTTCTTT.

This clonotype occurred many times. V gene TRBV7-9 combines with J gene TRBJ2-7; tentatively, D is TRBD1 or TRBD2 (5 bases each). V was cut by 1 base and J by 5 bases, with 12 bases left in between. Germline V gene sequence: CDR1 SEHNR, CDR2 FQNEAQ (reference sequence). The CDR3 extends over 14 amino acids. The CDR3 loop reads CASSLDWQGDEQYF. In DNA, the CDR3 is TGTGCCAGCAGCTTAGATTGGCAGGGAGACGAGCAGTACTTC. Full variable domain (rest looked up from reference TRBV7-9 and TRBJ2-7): DTGVSQNPRHKITKRGQNVTFRCDPISEHNRLYWYRQTLGQGPEFLTYFQNEAQLEKSRLLSDRFSAERPKGSFSTLEIQRTEQGDSAMYLCASSLDWQGDEQYFGPGTRLTVT.

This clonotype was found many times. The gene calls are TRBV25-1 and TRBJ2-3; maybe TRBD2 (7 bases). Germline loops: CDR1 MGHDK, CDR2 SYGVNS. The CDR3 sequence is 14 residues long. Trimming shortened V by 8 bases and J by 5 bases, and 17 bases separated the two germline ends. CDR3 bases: TGTGCCAGCTCGTTTTCCGGGGGGCGAGATACGCAGTATTTT. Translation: CASSFSGGRDTQYF.

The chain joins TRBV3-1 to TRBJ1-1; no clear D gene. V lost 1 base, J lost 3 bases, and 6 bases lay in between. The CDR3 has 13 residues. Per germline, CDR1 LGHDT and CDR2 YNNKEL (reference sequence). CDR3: CASSQGRDTEAFF. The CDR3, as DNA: TGTGCCAGCAGCCAAGGCCGGGACACTGAAGCTTTCTTT.